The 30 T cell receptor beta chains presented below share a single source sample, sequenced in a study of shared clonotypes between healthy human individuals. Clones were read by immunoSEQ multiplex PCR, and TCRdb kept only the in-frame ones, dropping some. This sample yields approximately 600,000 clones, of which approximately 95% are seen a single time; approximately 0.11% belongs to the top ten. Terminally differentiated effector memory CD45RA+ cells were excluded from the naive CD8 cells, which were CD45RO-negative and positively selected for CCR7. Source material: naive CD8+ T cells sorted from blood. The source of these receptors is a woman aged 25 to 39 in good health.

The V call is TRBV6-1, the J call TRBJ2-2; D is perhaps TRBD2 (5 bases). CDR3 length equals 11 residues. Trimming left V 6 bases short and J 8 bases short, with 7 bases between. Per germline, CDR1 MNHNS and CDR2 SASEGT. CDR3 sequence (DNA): TGTGCCAGCAGGGGCGGGGGGGAGCTGTTTTTT. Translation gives CASRGGGELFF.

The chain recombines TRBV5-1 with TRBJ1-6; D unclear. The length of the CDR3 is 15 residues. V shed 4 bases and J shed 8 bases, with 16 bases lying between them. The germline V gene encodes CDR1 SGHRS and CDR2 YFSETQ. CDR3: CASSEDGPWDSPLHF. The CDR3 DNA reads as TGCGCCAGCAGCGAGGACGGACCGTGGGATTCACCCCTCCACTTT.

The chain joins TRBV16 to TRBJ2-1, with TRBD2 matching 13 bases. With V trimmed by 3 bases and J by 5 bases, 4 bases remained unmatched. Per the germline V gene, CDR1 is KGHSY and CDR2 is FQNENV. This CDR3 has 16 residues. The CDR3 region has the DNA TGTGCCAGCAGCCAGGAACTAGCGGGAGGGCACAATGAGCAGTTCTTC. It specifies CASSQELAGGHNEQFF.

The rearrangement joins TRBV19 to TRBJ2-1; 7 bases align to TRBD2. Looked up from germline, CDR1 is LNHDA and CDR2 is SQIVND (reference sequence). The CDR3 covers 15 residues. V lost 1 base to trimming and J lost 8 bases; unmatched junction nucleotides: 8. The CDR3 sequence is CASSIGGGGPHEQFF. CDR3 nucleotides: TGTGCCAGTAGTATAGGGGGGGGAGGACCACATGAGCAGTTCTTC.

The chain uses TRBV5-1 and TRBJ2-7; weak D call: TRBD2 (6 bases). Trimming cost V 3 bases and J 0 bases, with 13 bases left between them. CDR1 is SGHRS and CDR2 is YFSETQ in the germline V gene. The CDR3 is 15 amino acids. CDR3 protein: CASSSGTPLSYEQYF. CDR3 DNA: TGCGCCAGCAGCTCCGGGACTCCACTCTCCTACGAGCAGTACTTC.

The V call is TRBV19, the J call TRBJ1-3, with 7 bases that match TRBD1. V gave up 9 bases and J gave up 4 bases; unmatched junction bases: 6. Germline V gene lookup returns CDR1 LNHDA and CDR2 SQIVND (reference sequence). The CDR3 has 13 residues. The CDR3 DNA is TGTGCCAGCGAAGGGGGACAGGGAAACACCATATATTTT. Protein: CASEGGQGNTIYF. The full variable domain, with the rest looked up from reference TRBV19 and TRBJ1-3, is DGGITQSPKYLFRKEGQNVTLSCEQNLNHDAMYWYRQDPGQGLRLIYYSQIVNDFQKGDIAEGYSVSREKKESFPLTVTSAQKNPTAFYLCASEGGQGNTIYFGEGSWLTVV.

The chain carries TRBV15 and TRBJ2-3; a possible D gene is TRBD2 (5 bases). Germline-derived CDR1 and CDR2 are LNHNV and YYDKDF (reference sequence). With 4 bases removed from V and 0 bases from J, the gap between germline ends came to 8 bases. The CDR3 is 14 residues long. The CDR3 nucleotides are TGTGCCACCAGCAAAAGGACTAGCACAGATACGCAGTATTTT. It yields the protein CATSKRTSTDTQYF. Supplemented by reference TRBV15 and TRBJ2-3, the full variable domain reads DAMVIQNPRYQVTQFGKPVTLSCSQTLNHNVMYWYQQKSSQAPKLLFHYYDKDFNNEADTPDNFQSRRPNTSFCFLDIRSPGLGDTAMYLCATSKRTSTDTQYFGPGTRLTVL.

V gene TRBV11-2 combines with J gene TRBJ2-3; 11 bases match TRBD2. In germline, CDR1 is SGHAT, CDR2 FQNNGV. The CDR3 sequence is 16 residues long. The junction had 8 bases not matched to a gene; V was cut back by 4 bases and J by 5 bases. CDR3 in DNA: TGTGCCAGCAGCTCCAATAGCGGGAGGGCTATAGATACGCAGTATTTT. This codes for CASSSNSGRAIDTQYF.

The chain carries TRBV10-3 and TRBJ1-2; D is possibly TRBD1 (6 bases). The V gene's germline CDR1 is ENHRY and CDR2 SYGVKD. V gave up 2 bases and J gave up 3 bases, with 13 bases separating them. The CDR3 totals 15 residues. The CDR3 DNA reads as TGTGCCATCAGTGAGGATGGGGGCGCTTACTATGGCTACACCTTC. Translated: CAISEDGGAYYGYTF.

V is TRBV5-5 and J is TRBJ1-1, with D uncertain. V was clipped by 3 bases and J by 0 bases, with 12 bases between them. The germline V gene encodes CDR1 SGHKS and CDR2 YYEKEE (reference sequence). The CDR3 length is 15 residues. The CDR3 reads CASSSGIAVNTEAFF. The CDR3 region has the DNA TGTGCCAGCAGCTCTGGCATTGCGGTGAACACTGAAGCTTTCTTT. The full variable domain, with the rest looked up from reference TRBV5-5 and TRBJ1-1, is DAGVTQSPTHLIKTRGQQVTLRCSPISGHKSVSWYQQVLGQGPQFIFQYYEKEERGRGNFPDRFSARQFPNYSSELNVNALLLGDSALYLCASSSGIAVNTEAFFGQGTRLTVV.

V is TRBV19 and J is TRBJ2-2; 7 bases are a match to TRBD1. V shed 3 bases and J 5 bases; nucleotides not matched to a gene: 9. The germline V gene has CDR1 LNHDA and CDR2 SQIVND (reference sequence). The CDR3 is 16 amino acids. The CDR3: CASSIAGTVSTGELFF. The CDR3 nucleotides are TGTGCCAGTAGTATCGCCGGGACAGTATCTACCGGGGAGCTGTTTTTT. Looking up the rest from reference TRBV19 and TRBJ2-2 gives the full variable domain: DGGITQSPKYLFRKEGQNVTLSCEQNLNHDAMYWYRQDPGQGLRLIYYSQIVNDFQKGDIAEGYSVSREKKESFPLTVTSAQKNPTAFYLCASSIAGTVSTGELFFGEGSRLTVL.

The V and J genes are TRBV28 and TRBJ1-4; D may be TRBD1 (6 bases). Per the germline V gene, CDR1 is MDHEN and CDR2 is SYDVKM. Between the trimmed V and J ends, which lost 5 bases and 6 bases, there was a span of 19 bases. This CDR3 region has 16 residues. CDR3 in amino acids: CASSPPVGGEDEKLFF. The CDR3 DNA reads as TGTGCCAGCAGTCCACCTGTGGGGGGCGAGGATGAAAAACTGTTTTTT.

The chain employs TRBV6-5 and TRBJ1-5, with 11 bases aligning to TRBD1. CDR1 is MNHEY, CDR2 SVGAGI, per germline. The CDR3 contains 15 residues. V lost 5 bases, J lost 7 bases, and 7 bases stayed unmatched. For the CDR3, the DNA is TGTGCCAGCAGTCCGGACAGGGGGCTTGAGCAGCCCCAGCATTTT. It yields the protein CASSPDRGLEQPQHF.

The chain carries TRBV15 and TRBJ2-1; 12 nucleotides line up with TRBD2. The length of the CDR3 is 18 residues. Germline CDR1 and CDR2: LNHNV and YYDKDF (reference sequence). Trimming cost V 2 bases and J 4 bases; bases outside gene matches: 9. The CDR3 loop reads CATSRTWTSGEGYNEQFF. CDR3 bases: TGTGCCACCAGCAGAACATGGACTAGCGGGGAAGGATACAATGAGCAGTTCTTC.

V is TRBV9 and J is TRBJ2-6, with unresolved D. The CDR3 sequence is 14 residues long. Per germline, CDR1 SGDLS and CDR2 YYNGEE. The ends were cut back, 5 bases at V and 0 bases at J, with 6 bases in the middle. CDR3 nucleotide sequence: TGTGCCAGCAGAACGAGCTCTGGGGCCAACGTCCTGACTTTC. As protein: CASRTSSGANVLTF.

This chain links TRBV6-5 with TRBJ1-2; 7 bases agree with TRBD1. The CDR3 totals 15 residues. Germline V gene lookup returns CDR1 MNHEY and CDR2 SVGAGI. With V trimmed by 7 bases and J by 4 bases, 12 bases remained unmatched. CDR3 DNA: TGTGCCAGCACTCGAGTCGAAGGGGGCGTCTATGGCTACACCTTC. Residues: CASTRVEGGVYGYTF.

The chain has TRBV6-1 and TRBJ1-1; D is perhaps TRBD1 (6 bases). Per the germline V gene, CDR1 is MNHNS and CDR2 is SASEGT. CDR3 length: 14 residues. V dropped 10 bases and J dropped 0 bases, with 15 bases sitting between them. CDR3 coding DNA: TGTGCCATCCGCCTCCGGGACATGAACACTGAAGCTTTCTTT. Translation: CAIRLRDMNTEAFF.

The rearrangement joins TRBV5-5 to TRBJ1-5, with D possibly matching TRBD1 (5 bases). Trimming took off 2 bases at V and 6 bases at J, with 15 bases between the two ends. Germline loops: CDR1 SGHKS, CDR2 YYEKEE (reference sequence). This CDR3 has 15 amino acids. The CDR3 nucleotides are TGTGCCAGCAGCTTTCTTCAGGGAATAATTCAGCCCCAGCATTTT. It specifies CASSFLQGIIQPQHF.

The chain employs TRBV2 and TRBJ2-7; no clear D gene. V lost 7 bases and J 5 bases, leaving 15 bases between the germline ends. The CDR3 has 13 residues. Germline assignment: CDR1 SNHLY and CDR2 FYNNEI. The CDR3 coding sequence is TGTGCCAGCATGAAACCCTTGTCTCACGAGCAGTACTTC. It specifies CASMKPLSHEQYF.

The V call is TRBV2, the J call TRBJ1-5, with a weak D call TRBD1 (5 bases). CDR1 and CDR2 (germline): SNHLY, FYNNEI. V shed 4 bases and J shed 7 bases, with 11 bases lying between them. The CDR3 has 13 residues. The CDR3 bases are TGTGCCAGCAGTGGGTGGGGGGACCAGCCCCAGCATTTT. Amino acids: CASSGWGDQPQHF.

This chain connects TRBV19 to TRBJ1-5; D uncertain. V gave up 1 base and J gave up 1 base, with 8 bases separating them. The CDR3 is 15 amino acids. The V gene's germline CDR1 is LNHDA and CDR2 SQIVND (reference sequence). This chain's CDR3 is CASSIGQISNQPQHF. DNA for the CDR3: TGTGCCAGTAGTATAGGTCAAATCAGCAATCAGCCCCAGCATTTT.

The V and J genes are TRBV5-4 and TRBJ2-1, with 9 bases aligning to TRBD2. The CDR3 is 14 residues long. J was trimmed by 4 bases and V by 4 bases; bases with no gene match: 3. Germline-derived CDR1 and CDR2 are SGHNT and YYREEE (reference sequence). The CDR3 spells CASSRLADYNEQFF. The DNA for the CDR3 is TGTGCCAGCAGCAGACTAGCGGATTACAATGAGCAGTTCTTC.

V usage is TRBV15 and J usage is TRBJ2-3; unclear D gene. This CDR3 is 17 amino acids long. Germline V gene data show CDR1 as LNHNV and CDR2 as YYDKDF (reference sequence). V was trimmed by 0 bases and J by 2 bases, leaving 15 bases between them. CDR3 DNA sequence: TGTGCCACCAGCAGAGATTACGTTGCTGAATTCACAGATACGCAGTATTTT. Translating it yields CATSRDYVAEFTDTQYF.

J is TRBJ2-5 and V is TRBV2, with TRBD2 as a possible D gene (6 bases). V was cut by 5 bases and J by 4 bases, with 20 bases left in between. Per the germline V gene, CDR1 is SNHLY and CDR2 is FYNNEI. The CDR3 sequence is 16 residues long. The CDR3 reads CASSTRTREDRETQYF. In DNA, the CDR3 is TGTGCCAGCAGTACCCGGACAAGGGAGGATAGAGAGACCCAGTACTTC.

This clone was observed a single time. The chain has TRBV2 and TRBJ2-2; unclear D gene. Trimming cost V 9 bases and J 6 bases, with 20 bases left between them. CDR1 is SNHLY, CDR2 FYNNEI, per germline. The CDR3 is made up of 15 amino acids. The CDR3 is CASGDASGISGELFF. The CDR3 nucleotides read TGTGCCAGTGGGGATGCAAGTGGTATTTCCGGGGAGCTGTTTTTT.

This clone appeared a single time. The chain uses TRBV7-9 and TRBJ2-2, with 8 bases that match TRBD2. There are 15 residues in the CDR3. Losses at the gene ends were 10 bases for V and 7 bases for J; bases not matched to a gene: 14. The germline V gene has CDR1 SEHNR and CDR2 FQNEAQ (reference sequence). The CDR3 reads CAITRGTRVIGELFF. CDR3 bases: TGTGCCATCACTCGGGGGACTAGAGTTATCGGGGAGCTGTTTTTT.

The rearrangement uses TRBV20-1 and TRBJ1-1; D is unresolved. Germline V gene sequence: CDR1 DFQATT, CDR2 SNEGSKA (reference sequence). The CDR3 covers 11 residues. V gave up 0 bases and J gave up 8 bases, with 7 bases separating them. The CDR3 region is CSARDPLEAFF. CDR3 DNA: TGCAGTGCTAGAGATCCCTTAGAAGCTTTCTTT.

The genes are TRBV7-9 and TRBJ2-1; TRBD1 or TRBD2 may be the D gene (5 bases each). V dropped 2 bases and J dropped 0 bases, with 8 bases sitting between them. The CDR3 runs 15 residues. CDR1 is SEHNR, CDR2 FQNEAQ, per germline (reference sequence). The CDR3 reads CASSLPGSSYNEQFF. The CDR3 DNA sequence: TGTGCCAGCAGCTTACCAGGGAGCTCCTACAATGAGCAGTTCTTC.

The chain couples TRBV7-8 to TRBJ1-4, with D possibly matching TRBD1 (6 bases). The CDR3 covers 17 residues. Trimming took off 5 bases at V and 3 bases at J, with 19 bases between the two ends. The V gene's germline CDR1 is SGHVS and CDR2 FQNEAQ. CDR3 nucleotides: TGTGCCAGCAGCCCCCTGGGGGGGCCGGGATCTAATGAAAAACTGTTTTTT. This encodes CASSPLGGPGSNEKLFF.

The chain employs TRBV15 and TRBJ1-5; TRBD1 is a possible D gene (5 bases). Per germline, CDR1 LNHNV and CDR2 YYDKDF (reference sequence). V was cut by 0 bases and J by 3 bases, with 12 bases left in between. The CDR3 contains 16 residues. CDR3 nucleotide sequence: TGTGCCACCAGCAGAGATGGGGGTCGGCTCAATCAGCCCCAGCATTTT. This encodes CATSRDGGRLNQPQHF.